Sequencing of this T cell receptor beta chain was carried out in a study of T cells in Graves' hyperthyroidism and ophthalmopathy. Researchers took RNA transcripts and amplified the TCR beta CDR3 regions from them. Researchers ran a first-round RT-PCR on the TCR CDR3 using the HTBI primer set. Each CDR3 protein gets one entry after TCRdb re-called the multiplex PCR reads with MiXCR. The data show fewer than 600,000 distinct CDR3 sequences, around 15% seen once. The source of this sequence is a woman under 30 with Graves' hyperthyroidism. Sequencing was carried out using blood.

The CDR3 region has the DNA TGTGCCAGCAGTTTGGAGGGGACAGGGGAACTCGAGCAGTACTTC. As protein: CASSLEGTGELEQYF. The rearrangement links TRBV28 to TRBJ2-7; 10 bases fit TRBD1. CDR1 is MDHEN, CDR2 SYDVKM, per germline. The CDR3 consists of 15 residues. The V segment lost 3 bases and the J segment 6 bases; nucleotides outside the gene matches: 8.